The source of this TCR beta chain is a study of cytomegalovirus exposure and HLA in healthy donors. Overall study context: An earlier analysis identified 117 million unique TCR beta sequences in about 200 million T cells.

Primers: 60 Vbeta forward and 13 Jbeta reverse. Original data processing: An analysis that came later counted roughly 87 million unique TCR beta chains, approximately 12 million shared. TCRdb keeps only in-frame clones here, not all; method: immunoSEQ multiplex PCR. D and trimming were read from the DNA, whereas the V and J calls and clone size are those reported in that table. The ten most abundant clones cover approximately 2.6% of a sample with 100,000 to 150,000 clones. The CDR3 has 14 amino acids. Germline V gene sequence: CDR1 GTSNPN, CDR2 SVGIG (reference sequence). The V gene lost 1 base and the J gene lost 5 bases, with 14 bases spanning the gap.

The clonotype originates from a man aged 25 to 40 in good health and CMV-seronegative. Sequenced material: PBMCs. V gene TRBV30 combines with J gene TRBJ1-2, with D possibly TRBD1 on 5 matching bases. For the CDR3, the DNA is TGTGCCTGGAGTGGCCGGCAGGGCGTATATGGCTACACCTTC. This gives the protein CAWSGRQGVYGYTF.